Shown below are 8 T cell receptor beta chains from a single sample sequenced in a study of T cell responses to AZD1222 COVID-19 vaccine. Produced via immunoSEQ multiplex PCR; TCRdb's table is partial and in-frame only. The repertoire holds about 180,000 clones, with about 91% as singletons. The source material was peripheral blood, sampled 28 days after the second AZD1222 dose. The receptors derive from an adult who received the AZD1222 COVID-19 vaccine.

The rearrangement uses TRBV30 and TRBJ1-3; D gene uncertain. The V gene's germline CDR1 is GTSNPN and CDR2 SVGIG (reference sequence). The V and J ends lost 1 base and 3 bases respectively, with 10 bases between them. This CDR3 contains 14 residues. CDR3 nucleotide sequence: TGTGCCTGGAGTGAAAGGGTCTTTGGAAACACCATATATTTT. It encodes CAWSERVFGNTIYF.

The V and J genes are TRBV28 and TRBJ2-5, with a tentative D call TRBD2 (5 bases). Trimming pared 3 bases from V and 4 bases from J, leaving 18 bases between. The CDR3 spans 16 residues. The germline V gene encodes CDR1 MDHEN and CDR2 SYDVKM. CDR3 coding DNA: TGTGCCAGCAGTTTTCAGACATCCTTCGAGGGAGAGACCCAGTACTTC. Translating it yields CASSFQTSFEGETQYF.

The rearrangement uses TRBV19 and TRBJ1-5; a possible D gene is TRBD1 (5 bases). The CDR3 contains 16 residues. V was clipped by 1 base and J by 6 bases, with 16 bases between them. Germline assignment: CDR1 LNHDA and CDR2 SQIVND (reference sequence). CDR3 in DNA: TGTGCCAGTAGTATAGGTGGAGTCACCGGGACTCAGCCCCAGCATTTT. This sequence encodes CASSIGGVTGTQPQHF.

The CDR3 DNA reads as TGTGCCAGCAGTGAGGGACCGAGTAATCAGCCCCAGCATTTT. This gives the protein CASSEGPSNQPQHF. J is TRBJ1-5 and V is TRBV6-1; D possibly corresponds to TRBD1 (5 bases). The V end was cut by 3 bases, the J end by 4 bases, with 10 bases between. Per the germline V gene, CDR1 is MNHNS and CDR2 is SASEGT. This CDR3 spans 14 amino acids.

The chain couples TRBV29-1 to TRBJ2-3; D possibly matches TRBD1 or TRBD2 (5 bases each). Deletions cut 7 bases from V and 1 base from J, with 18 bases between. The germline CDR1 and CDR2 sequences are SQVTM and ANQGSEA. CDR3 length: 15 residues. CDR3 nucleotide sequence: TGCAGCGGATATTCGGGACGGCTGGGCACAGATACGCAGTATTTT. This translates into CSGYSGRLGTDTQYF.

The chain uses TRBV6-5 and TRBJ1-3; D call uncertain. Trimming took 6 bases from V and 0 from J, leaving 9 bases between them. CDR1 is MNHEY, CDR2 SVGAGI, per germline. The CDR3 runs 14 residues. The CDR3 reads CASRDRTSGNTIYF. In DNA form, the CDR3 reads TGTGCCAGCAGAGACCGAACCTCTGGAAACACCATATATTTT.

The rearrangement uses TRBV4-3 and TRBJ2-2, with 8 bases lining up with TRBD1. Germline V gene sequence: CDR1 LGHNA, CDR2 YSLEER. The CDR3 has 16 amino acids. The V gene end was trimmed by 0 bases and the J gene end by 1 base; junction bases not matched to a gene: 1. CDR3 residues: CASSQDTGGNTGELFF. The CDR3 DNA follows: TGCGCCAGCAGCCAAGATACAGGGGGGAACACCGGGGAGCTGTTTTTT.

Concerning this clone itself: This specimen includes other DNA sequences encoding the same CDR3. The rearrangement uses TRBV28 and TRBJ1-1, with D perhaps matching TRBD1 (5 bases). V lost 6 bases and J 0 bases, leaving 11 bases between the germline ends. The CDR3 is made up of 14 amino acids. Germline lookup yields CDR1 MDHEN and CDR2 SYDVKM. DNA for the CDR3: TGTGCCAGCAGCTTCGGGGGATTGAACACTGAAGCTTTCTTT. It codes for CASSFGGLNTEAFF.